These T cell receptor beta chains were read from a single sample in a study of T cells in Graves' hyperthyroidism and ophthalmopathy. TCRdb re-analysed the multiplex PCR reads in MiXCR, keeping a single row per CDR3 protein. This table has more than 550,000 distinct CDR3 sequences, less than 45% appearing once. The sample was peripheral blood or thyroid tissue (not recorded which). The receptors were sampled from an adult man with Graves' disease, either hyperthyroidism or ophthalmopathy (not recorded which). Both conserved end residues are part of each CDR3. The D gene is left open where the match is weak. Not every row has a clone size; where given, it reads once, few, many or a size class.

TRBD2	TRBV11-3	TRBJ2-6	17	-	CASSQDPAGGTLNVLTF	TGTGCCAGCAGCCAAGACCCAGCGGGAGGCACCCTCAACGTCCTGACTTTC
-	TRBV9	TRBJ1-1	13	few	CASMMGGLSGAFF	TGTGCCAGCATGATGGGAGGCTTATCGGGAGCTTTCTTT
TRBD1	TRBV7-9	TRBJ2-2	18	few	CASSSASGTGFVGGELFF	TGTGCCAGCAGCTCCGCCTCCGGGACAGGGTTTGTTGGCGGGGAGCTGTTTTTT
TRBD2	TRBV20-1	TRBJ2-7	14	-	CSARGTSGRGEQYF	TGCAGTGCGAGAGGGACTAGCGGGAGGGGTGAGCAGTACTTC
-	TRBV20-1	TRBJ1-1	12	-	CSARDNPDEAFF	TGCAGTGCTCGTGATAATCCCGATGAAGCTTTCTTT
TRBD1	TRBV7-3	TRBJ2-6	18	-	CASSPRTGVTSGANVLTF	TGTGCCAGCAGCCCCCGGACAGGGGTCACCTCTGGGGCCAACGTCCTGACTTTC
-	TRBV29-1	TRBJ1-1	13	-	CSVSISTYTEAFF	TGCAGCGTTTCGATCAGCACCTACACTGAAGCTTTCTTT
-	TRBV10-3	TRBJ2-5	15	many	CAISEGGANQETQYF	TGTGCCATCAGTGAGGGCGGGGCGAACCAAGAGACCCAGTACTTC
-	TRBV25-1	TRBJ2-5	14	-	CASSIIPQGETQYF	TGTGCCAGTAGTATTATCCCCCAGGGGGAGACCCAGTACTTC
-	TRBV24-1	TRBJ2-2	16	many	CATSDAPDRNTGELFF	TGTGCCACCAGTGATGCGCCCGACAGAAACACCGGGGAGCTGTTTTTT
-	TRBV6-1	TRBJ2-5	15	few	CASSYSRGFGETQYF	TGTGCCAGCAGTTACTCGAGGGGGTTCGGGGAGACCCAGTACTTC
-	TRBV7-9	TRBJ2-5	13	-	CASSLGFQETQYF	TGTGCTAGCAGCTTAGGCTTCCAAGAGACCCAGTACTTC
-	TRBV20-1	TRBJ1-4	13	few	CSASSPAVEKLFF	TGCAGTGCTAGTAGTCCGGCGGTTGAAAAACTGTTTTTT
-	TRBV11-2	TRBJ1-6	18	-	CASSYASSVEGENSPLHF	TGTGCCAGCAGCTACGCCAGCAGTGTTGAGGGGGAAAATTCACCCCTCCACTTT
TRBD1	TRBV5-1	TRBJ1-2	16	-	CASSLAFGDSNYGYTF	TGCGCCAGCAGCTTGGCGTTTGGGGACAGCAACTATGGCTACACCTTC